A single sample gave rise to the 27 T cell receptor beta chains below, sequenced in a study of T cell responses to AZD1222 COVID-19 vaccine. Assay: immunoSEQ multiplex PCR; the TCRdb copy retains only in-frame clones and omits some. The table records under 200,000 clones, 90% to 95% of them present only once. Sequenced here: peripheral blood, sampled on day 0 of AZD1222 vaccination. These receptors were taken from an adult in good health.

The chain couples TRBV5-1 to TRBJ2-1; a possible D gene is TRBD1 (6 bases). CDR1 is SGHRS, CDR2 YFSETQ, per germline. CDR3 length: 14 amino acids. Trimming left V 3 bases short and J 6 bases short, with 13 bases between. This CDR3 reads CASSSGTYPNEQFF. The CDR3 DNA reads TGCGCCAGCAGCTCCGGGACATATCCCAATGAGCAGTTCTTC.

This chain joins TRBV3-1 (or the pseudogene TRBV3-2) and TRBJ1-1; D gene uncertain. CDR3 length equals 13 residues. The ends were cut back, 4 bases at V and 8 bases at J, with 14 bases in the middle. Germline assignment: CDR1 LGHDT and CDR2 YNNKEL (reference sequence). Written as DNA, the CDR3 is TGTGCCAGCAGCCCACGGTGGGCGACCGAAGCTTTCTTT. As protein: CASSPRWATEAFF.

This chain connects TRBV5-1 to TRBJ1-5; 7 positions agree with TRBD1. The J segment lost 3 bases and the V segment lost 0 bases, leaving 6 bases of the junction unmatched. This CDR3 contains 16 residues. CDR1 is SGHRS and CDR2 is YFSETQ in the germline V gene. The CDR3 loop reads CASSLGDSAPNQPQHF. CDR3 nucleotide sequence: TGCGCCAGCAGCTTGGGGGACAGCGCTCCCAATCAGCCCCAGCATTTT.

CDR3 in DNA: TGTGCCAGCAGCCTCTCCCAGGGGAGGAACACTGAAGCTTTCTTT. Protein sequence: CASSLSQGRNTEAFF. The V and J genes are TRBV3-1 (or the pseudogene TRBV3-2) and TRBJ1-1; a weak D match, TRBD1 (6 bases). This CDR3 spans 15 amino acids. The V end lost 4 bases, the J end lost 1 base, and 13 bases lay between the germline ends. Germline values: CDR1 LGHDT, CDR2 YNNKEL (reference sequence).

V is TRBV19 and J is TRBJ1-5; D is ambiguous. The CDR3 covers 13 residues. V was shortened by 6 bases and J by 3 bases, with 9 bases between the two germline ends. The germline V gene encodes CDR1 LNHDA and CDR2 SQIVND (reference sequence). Here the CDR3 DNA reads TGTGCCAGTAGGAGCTGGGACAATCAGCCCCAGCATTTT. Amino acids: CASRSWDNQPQHF.

V and J are TRBV2 and TRBJ1-2; 11 bases fit TRBD1. V shed 10 bases, J shed 2 bases, and the junction held 12 bases outside the gene matches. The CDR3 contains 16 residues. The germline CDR1 and CDR2 sequences are SNHLY and FYNNEI. The CDR3 spells CAKRWSRTGGNYGYTF. In DNA, the CDR3 is TGTGCCAAGCGGTGGTCCAGGACAGGGGGCAACTATGGCTACACCTTC.

This clone has more than one count but fewer than ten. The V and J genes are TRBV6-1 and TRBJ2-7, with 11 bases identical to TRBD2. Looked up from germline, CDR1 is MNHNS and CDR2 is SASEGT. The CDR3 has 20 residues. After removal of 3 bases from V and 0 bases from J, the junction contained 16 bases not matched to a gene. CDR3: CASSDRLAGTLLMSSYEQYF. The CDR3 DNA is TGTGCCAGCAGTGACCGACTAGCGGGAACGTTACTTATGAGCTCCTACGAGCAGTACTTC.

This chain connects TRBV18 to TRBJ2-3; the D gene could be TRBD1 or TRBD2 (5 bases each). Germline CDR1 KGHSH, CDR2 LQKENI. Trimming pared 3 bases from V and 0 bases from J, leaving 25 bases between. This CDR3 spans 20 amino acids. This chain's CDR3 is CASSPTLALGREGSTDTQYF. The CDR3 DNA reads TGTGCCAGCTCACCGACGTTAGCCCTAGGGAGAGAGGGGAGCACAGATACGCAGTATTTT.

The rearrangement uses TRBV19 and TRBJ1-1; D gene uncertain. The ends were cut back, 7 bases at V and 3 bases at J, with 9 bases in the middle. The CDR3 loop spans 12 amino acids. Germline CDR1 is LNHDA and CDR2 is SQIVND (reference sequence). CDR3 nucleotide sequence: TGTGCCAGTAATTCCGGCTACACTGAAGCTTTCTTT. It encodes CASNSGYTEAFF.

The CDR3 loop is CASSLSRLAGLTNNEQFF. The CDR3 DNA reads as TGTGCCAGCAGTTTATCGAGGCTAGCGGGCCTTACGAACAATGAGCAGTTCTTC. The J gene is TRBJ2-1, the V gene TRBV27; TRBD2 matches at 8 bases. Looked up from germline, CDR1 is MNHEY and CDR2 is SMNVEV (reference sequence). The CDR3 sequence is 18 residues long. With V trimmed by 0 bases and J by 5 bases, 12 bases remained unmatched.

This clone was detected once. The chain has TRBV19 and TRBJ1-1; tentatively, D is TRBD1 (6 bases). In germline, CDR1 is LNHDA, CDR2 SQIVND (reference sequence). The CDR3 totals 14 residues. V was cut by 5 bases and J by 1 base, with 11 bases left in between. CDR3 DNA sequence: TGTGCCAGTAGTTTACAGGGTGGGAACACTGAAGCTTTCTTT. Translating gives CASSLQGGNTEAFF.

V and J are TRBV5-1 and TRBJ1-2; maybe TRBD1 (6 bases). The CDR3 runs to 14 residues. The V end was cut by 1 base, the J end by 4 bases, with 11 bases between. CDR1 is SGHRS and CDR2 is YFSETQ in the germline V gene. The CDR3 reads CASSLWQGSYGYTF. For the CDR3, the DNA is TGCGCCAGCAGCTTGTGGCAGGGGAGCTATGGCTACACCTTC.

This chain joins TRBV29-1 and TRBJ2-1, with D hard to call. The CDR3 contains 12 residues. The germline CDR1 and CDR2 sequences are SQVTM and ANQGSEA. The CDR3 loop is CSGRSSYNEQFF. In DNA, the CDR3 is TGCAGTGGACGTAGCTCCTACAATGAGCAGTTCTTC.

The chain has TRBV13 and TRBJ1-1; possible D gene TRBD1, 6 bases. Germline assignment: CDR1 PRHDT and CDR2 FYEKMQ (reference sequence). CDR3 size: 14 residues. V was pared by 5 bases and J by 1 base, with 11 bases between. The CDR3 sequence: CASSPDRSNTEAFF. Here the CDR3 DNA reads TGTGCCAGCAGCCCCGACAGGTCGAACACTGAAGCTTTCTTT.

The CDR3 region has the DNA TGTGCCAGCACGGGGCGCTCCTCCCTGTATAGCAATCAGCCCCAGCATTTT. Translated, it gives CASTGRSSLYSNQPQHF. The chain joins TRBV27 to TRBJ1-5, with D possibly being TRBD1 (5 bases). Germline V gives CDR1 MNHEY, CDR2 SMNVEV (reference sequence). The CDR3 sequence is 17 residues long. V lost 7 bases to trimming and J lost 0 bases, with 19 bases between them.

This clone was counted once. The chain has TRBV4-1 and TRBJ1-1, with D possibly matching TRBD1 (5 bases). Germline V gene sequence: CDR1 MGHRA, CDR2 YSYEKL. V dropped 4 bases and J dropped 7 bases, with 7 bases sitting between them. The CDR3 is 11 residues long. The CDR3 nucleotides read TGCGCCAGCAGCCTCGGGGGTGAAGCTTTCTTT. Its protein is CASSLGGEAFF.

The rearrangement uses TRBV6-4 and TRBJ2-1; 7 bases line up with TRBD1. Losses at the gene ends were 3 bases for V and 2 bases for J; bases not matched to a gene: 7. Germline lookup yields CDR1 MRHNA and CDR2 SNTAGT. The CDR3 has 16 amino acids. The CDR3 is CASSDRQGQPYNEQFF. The DNA of the CDR3 is TGTGCCAGCAGTGATCGACAGGGCCAGCCCTACAATGAGCAGTTCTTC.

The CDR3 nucleotides read TGTGCCAGCAGGAATTCTGGCGAGCAGTACTTC. The encoded protein is CASRNSGEQYF. The chain carries TRBV11-2 and TRBJ2-7; D unclear. CDR1 SGHAT and CDR2 FQNNGV come from the germline V gene. The CDR3 spans 11 residues. V gave up 6 bases and J gave up 6 bases, with 9 bases separating them.

The V gene is TRBV11-2, the J gene TRBJ1-1; D remains ambiguous. The V end lost 2 bases, the J end lost 0 bases, and 19 bases lay between the germline ends. The CDR3 extends over 18 amino acids. Germline values: CDR1 SGHAT, CDR2 FQNNGV. CDR3 nucleotide sequence: TGTGCCAGCAGCTTATGGGGTGGGCAGGCTGGCATGAACACTGAAGCTTTCTTT. Protein: CASSLWGGQAGMNTEAFF.

V is TRBV30 and J is TRBJ2-3, with D uncertain. Deletions cut 2 bases from V and 5 bases from J, with 8 bases between. Germline assignment: CDR1 GTSNPN and CDR2 SVGIG (reference sequence). The CDR3 consists of 12 residues. The CDR3 region has the DNA TGTGCCTGGAGTTTCCGCGGAGATACGCAGTATTTT. Translating gives CAWSFRGDTQYF.

V gene TRBV15 combines with J gene TRBJ2-7; tentative D call: TRBD2 (5 bases). V gave up 3 bases and J gave up 2 bases, with 11 bases separating them. This CDR3 is built from 14 residues. In germline, CDR1 is LNHNV, CDR2 YYDKDF (reference sequence). CDR3 DNA: TGTGCCACCAGCAGGACGGACGGGACCTACGAGCAGTACTTC. Encoded protein: CATSRTDGTYEQYF.

This clone turned up a few times. V gene TRBV6-1 combines with J gene TRBJ2-1, with a weak D call TRBD2 (5 bases). Germline V CDR1 and CDR2: MNHNS, SASEGT. CDR3 length equals 13 residues. Between the trimmed V and J ends, which lost 2 bases and 7 bases, there was a span of 9 bases. In nucleotides, the CDR3 is TGTGCCAGCAGTGAAAGAGGGTGGAATGAGCAGTTCTTC. Its protein product is CASSERGWNEQFF.

The rearrangement links TRBV5-8 to TRBJ1-1; no definite D call. Germline CDR1 and CDR2: SGHTS and YDEGEE. The CDR3 covers 14 residues. V dropped 3 bases and J dropped 0 bases, with 9 bases sitting between them. In DNA form, the CDR3 reads TGTGCCAGCAGCTCAGGTCGGGTGAACACTGAAGCTTTCTTT. Its translation is CASSSGRVNTEAFF.

The chain joins TRBV19 to TRBJ1-1; D call uncertain. The V gene lost 5 bases and the J gene lost 0 bases, with 16 bases spanning the gap. CDR1 is LNHDA and CDR2 is SQIVND in the germline V gene (reference sequence). This CDR3 comprises 16 residues. This chain's CDR3 is CASSPVRQSMNTEAFF. CDR3 DNA sequence: TGTGCCAGTAGTCCCGTGAGGCAAAGCATGAACACTGAAGCTTTCTTT. Drawing the rest from reference TRBV19 and TRBJ1-1, the complete variable domain is DGGITQSPKYLFRKEGQNVTLSCEQNLNHDAMYWYRQDPGQGLRLIYYSQIVNDFQKGDIAEGYSVSREKKESFPLTVTSAQKNPTAFYLCASSPVRQSMNTEAFFGQGTRLTVV.

The genes are TRBV11-1 and TRBJ2-5, with D unclear. Germline CDR1 is SGHAT and CDR2 is FQDESV (reference sequence). Trimming pared 2 bases from V and 1 base from J, leaving 14 bases between. The CDR3 extends over 16 amino acids. CDR3 nucleotide sequence: TGTGCCAGCAGCTTAAGCCTCGGGTCCCGCCAAGAGACCCAGTACTTC. Translating it yields CASSLSLGSRQETQYF.

The V call is TRBV27, the J call TRBJ1-5; D may be TRBD1 (6 bases). The CDR3 covers 15 residues. Germline loops: CDR1 MNHEY, CDR2 SMNVEV (reference sequence). Trimming took 10 bases from V and 0 from J, leaving 16 bases between them. The CDR3 coding sequence is TGTGCCACACGTCCGGGAGGGGGTAGCAATCAGCCCCAGCATTTT. Translated, it gives CATRPGGGSNQPQHF.

The rearrangement joins TRBV2 to TRBJ2-1; unclear D gene. Germline V lookup: CDR1 SNHLY, CDR2 FYNNEI. V lost 6 bases and J 4 bases, leaving 13 bases between the germline ends. The CDR3 is 14 residues long. CDR3 sequence (DNA): TGTGCCAGCAGGTGGACGGAAGTATACAATGAGCAGTTCTTC. Translated: CASRWTEVYNEQFF.